These 10 T cell receptor beta chains were all obtained from the same sample, sequenced in a study of cytomegalovirus exposure and HLA in healthy donors. The PCR employed 60 Vbeta primers together with 13 Jbeta primers. Sequencing was performed with immunoSEQ multiplex PCR; in TCRdb, only in-frame clones are kept and a portion is missing. In the table there are about 160,000 clones, around 80% of which are singletons. The sample comprised PBMCs. These receptors all come from a man aged 18 to 29 in good health and CMV-seropositive.

This chain connects TRBV9 to TRBJ1-2, with 7 bases that match TRBD1. CDR1 SGDLS and CDR2 YYNGEE come from the germline V gene. This CDR3 region has 11 residues. The trim removed 3 bases at V and 9 bases at J, leaving 2 bases unmatched. The CDR3 DNA sequence: TGTGCCAGCAGCGCGACAGGGAGCTACACCTTC. Translation gives CASSATGSYTF.

The chain couples TRBV5-6 to TRBJ1-2; 11 bases fit TRBD1. Germline CDR1 SGHDT, CDR2 YYEEEE. This CDR3 has 19 amino acids. J was trimmed by 4 bases and V by 0 bases; bases with no gene match: 14. CDR3 coding DNA: TGTGCCAGCAGCTTGGCCGCGGGACAGGGGGTCCCCCTCCTCTATGGCTACACCTTC. Protein product: CASSLAAGQGVPLLYGYTF.

This chain links TRBV7-9 with TRBJ2-2; no firm D call. This CDR3 region has 12 residues. Germline V gives CDR1 SEHNR, CDR2 FQNEAQ (reference sequence). The ends were cut back, 8 bases at V and 6 bases at J, with 10 bases in the middle. CDR3 amino acids: CASRMGAGELFF. In DNA, the CDR3 is TGTGCCAGCCGGATGGGCGCCGGGGAGCTGTTTTTT.

The rearrangement joins TRBV5-1 to TRBJ1-4; TRBD1 agrees at 9 bases. The CDR3 consists of 16 residues. Trimming removed 0 bases from V and 8 bases from J; junction bases left unmatched: 8. CDR1 and CDR2 from the germline V gene are SGHRS and YFSETQ. CDR3 protein: CASSLEFGTGSEKLFF. For the CDR3, the DNA is TGCGCCAGCAGCTTGGAATTTGGGACAGGGAGCGAAAAACTGTTTTTT.

The CDR3 region has the DNA TGTGCCGGCTCCCGGGACAGCCCCTACGAGCAGTACTTC. As protein: CAGSRDSPYEQYF. The gene calls are TRBV5-8 and TRBJ2-7, with 7 bases fitting TRBD1. Trimming at V came to 10 bases and at J to 2 bases, leaving 9 bases not matched to a gene. CDR3 length: 13 amino acids. The germline V gene has CDR1 SGHTS and CDR2 YDEGEE. Drawing the rest from reference TRBV5-8 and TRBJ2-7, the complete variable domain is EAGVTQSPTHLIKTRGQQATLRCSPISGHTSVYWYQQALGLGLQFLLWYDEGEERNRGNFPPRFSGRQFPNYSSELNVNALELEDSALYLCAGSRDSPYEQYFGPGTRLTVT.

This rearrangement joins TRBV7-3 to TRBJ2-7; TRBD1 matches 9 bases. Germline CDR1 reads SGHTA; CDR2 reads FQGTGA. V dropped 4 bases and J dropped 2; count of bases not matched to a gene: 21. This CDR3 comprises 20 residues. CDR3 residues: CASSSTPRTGDSSGTYEQYF. The CDR3 coding sequence is TGTGCCAGCAGCTCCACCCCGAGGACAGGGGATTCTTCGGGGACCTACGAGCAGTACTTC.

The rearrangement uses TRBV19 and TRBJ1-1; no definite D call. Germline CDR1 is LNHDA and CDR2 is SQIVND (reference sequence). V gave up 5 bases and J gave up 10 bases, with 14 bases separating them. The CDR3 loop spans 12 amino acids. CDR3 nucleotides: TGTGCCAGTAGTCTCAACGGGGTTGGAGCTTTCTTT. Translation: CASSLNGVGAFF.

This chain links TRBV6-5 with TRBJ1-1; D might be TRBD1 (5 bases). Looked up from germline, CDR1 is MNHEY and CDR2 is SVGAGI. The CDR3 sequence is 13 residues long. Trimming cost V 7 bases and J 1 base, with 10 bases left between them. The CDR3 nucleotides read TGTGCCAGCACTAGACAGAGGAACACTGAAGCTTTCTTT. Protein product: CASTRQRNTEAFF.

V usage is TRBV5-8 and J usage is TRBJ1-5; 7 bases map to TRBD1. Germline V lookup: CDR1 SGHTS, CDR2 YDEGEE. J gave up 4 bases and V 1 base, and 5 bases lay outside the gene matches. The CDR3 length is 15 residues. The CDR3 DNA sequence: TGTGCCAGCAGCTTGCGGGGACAGTTGAATCAGCCCCAGCATTTT. Encoded protein: CASSLRGQLNQPQHF. Full variable domain (rest looked up from reference TRBV5-8 and TRBJ1-5): EAGVTQSPTHLIKTRGQQATLRCSPISGHTSVYWYQQALGLGLQFLLWYDEGEERNRGNFPPRFSGRQFPNYSSELNVNALELEDSALYLCASSLRGQLNQPQHFGDGTRLSIL.

The chain carries TRBV4-3 and TRBJ2-7, with TRBD1 identical over 10 bases. Per germline, CDR1 LGHNA and CDR2 YSLEER. This CDR3 spans 13 amino acids. With V trimmed by 4 bases and J by 6 bases, 3 bases remained unmatched. DNA of the CDR3: TGCGCCAGCAGCCCGGGACAGGGGACCGAGCAGTACTTC. It encodes CASSPGQGTEQYF.